The rows below give T cell receptor beta chains drawn from one sample of a study of T cells in Graves' hyperthyroidism and ophthalmopathy. TCRdb used MiXCR to reprocess the multiplex PCR reads, holding one entry per CDR3 protein. This sample carries more than 500,000 distinct CDR3 sequences, 15% to 20% of them seen once, and the ten largest clones take 25% to 30%. Sequencing was carried out using blood. The receptors here all came from a woman in her 30s with Graves' ophthalmopathy. Each CDR3 is given with its conserved first and last residue. D genes are given only for firm matches. Part of the rows lack a size; the others show once, few, many or a class for expanded clones.

clone size: few; V gene: TRBV5-6; D gene: TRBD2; J gene: TRBJ2-3; CDR3 protein: CASSFGAAGRGGDTQYF; CDR3 DNA: TGTGCCAGCAGCTTTGGGGCTGCCGGGAGGGGAGGAGATACGCAGTATTTT
clone size: many; V gene: TRBV11-2; D gene: .; J gene: TRBJ2-4; CDR3 protein: CASSFYGQGAKNIQYF; CDR3 DNA: TGTGCCAGCAGCTTTTATGGCCAGGGGGCCAAAAACATTCAGTACTTC
clone size: many; V gene: TRBV20-1; D gene: .; J gene: TRBJ1-3; CDR3 protein: CSARNRLNTIYF; CDR3 DNA: TGCAGTGCTAGAAACAGGTTGAACACCATATATTTT
clone size: many; V gene: TRBV18; D gene: .; J gene: TRBJ1-2; CDR3 protein: CASSPYGDIMGDGYTF; CDR3 DNA: TGTGCCAGCTCACCCTACGGGGACATAATGGGCGATGGCTACACCTTC
clone size: many; V gene: TRBV2; D gene: .; J gene: TRBJ2-2; CDR3 protein: CASSDETTNTGELFF; CDR3 DNA: TGTGCCAGCAGTGATGAAACCACGAACACCGGGGAGCTGTTTTTT
clone size: many; V gene: TRBV7-6; D gene: .; J gene: TRBJ2-1; CDR3 protein: CASSTRGRNEQFF; CDR3 DNA: TGTGCCAGCAGCACCCGGGGAAGGAATGAGCAGTTCTTC
clone size: .; V gene: TRBV14; D gene: TRBD2; J gene: TRBJ2-1; CDR3 protein: CASRKAGGPRSYNEQFF; CDR3 DNA: TGTGCCAGCAGGAAGGCGGGAGGACCCCGATCCTACAATGAGCAGTTCTTC
clone size: many; V gene: TRBV2; D gene: .; J gene: TRBJ2-1; CDR3 protein: CASSGVLSSYNEQFF; CDR3 DNA: TGTGCCAGCAGCGGGGTTCTTAGCTCCTACAATGAGCAGTTCTTC
clone size: .; V gene: TRBV6-6; D gene: .; J gene: TRBJ2-2; CDR3 protein: CASSYSLSEPGLITGELFF; CDR3 DNA: TGTGCCAGCAGTTACTCTTTATCCGAACCGGGACTCATCACCGGGGAGCTGTTTTTT
clone size: .; V gene: TRBV12-3/TRBV12-4; D gene: .; J gene: TRBJ2-4; CDR3 protein: CASMGRGMENIQYF; CDR3 DNA: TGTGCCAGCATGGGTAGGGGGATGGAAAACATTCAGTACTTC
clone size: many; V gene: TRBV20-1; D gene: .; J gene: TRBJ2-7; CDR3 protein: CSASPGRRNEQYF; CDR3 DNA: TGCAGTGCTTCACCGGGGCGACGAAACGAGCAGTACTTC
clone size: many; V gene: TRBV6-2/TRBV6-3; D gene: TRBD1; J gene: TRBJ1-5; CDR3 protein: CASSVGTDIQPQHF; CDR3 DNA: TGTGCCAGCAGTGTGGGGACAGATATTCAGCCCCAGCATTTT
clone size: few; V gene: TRBV9; D gene: TRBD1; J gene: TRBJ1-5; CDR3 protein: CASRSERRQGCQPQHF; CDR3 DNA: TGTGCCAGCAGATCAGAAAGGAGACAGGGTTGTCAGCCCCAGCATTTT
clone size: .; V gene: TRBV20-1; D gene: .; J gene: TRBJ2-5; CDR3 protein: CSAREDWGETQYF; CDR3 DNA: TGCAGTGCTAGAGAGGACTGGGGGGAGACCCAGTACTTC
clone size: many; V gene: TRBV30; D gene: TRBD2; J gene: TRBJ2-1; CDR3 protein: CAWSSTSGRAPMDEQFF; CDR3 DNA: TGTGCCTGGAGTTCAACTAGCGGGAGGGCCCCGATGGATGAGCAGTTCTTC
clone size: once; V gene: TRBV11-2; D gene: TRBD2; J gene: TRBJ2-7; CDR3 protein: CASSWTSGGSYEQYF; CDR3 DNA: TGTGCCAGCAGTTGGACTAGCGGGGGCTCCTACGAGCAGTACTTC
clone size: .; V gene: TRBV7-2; D gene: TRBD2; J gene: TRBJ2-7; CDR3 protein: CASSLLGGSFSYEQYF; CDR3 DNA: TGTGCCAGCAGCTTATTAGGCGGGAGTTTTTCCTACGAGCAGTACTTC
clone size: many; V gene: TRBV30; D gene: .; J gene: TRBJ1-2; CDR3 protein: CASTMDRQMSGGYTF; CDR3 DNA: TGTGCCTCCACGATGGACCGACAGATGTCTGGTGGCTACACCTTC
clone size: .; V gene: TRBV6-1; D gene: .; J gene: TRBJ1-4; CDR3 protein: CASSVELLATNEKLFF; CDR3 DNA: TGTGCCAGCAGTGTCGAACTTCTTGCAACTAATGAAAAACTGTTTTTT
clone size: many; V gene: TRBV28; D gene: .; J gene: TRBJ2-2; CDR3 protein: CASSFLANTGELFF; CDR3 DNA: TGTGCCAGCAGTTTCCTAGCGAACACCGGGGAGCTGTTTTTT
clone size: many; V gene: TRBV5-1; D gene: TRBD1; J gene: TRBJ2-3; CDR3 protein: CASSWGQADTQYF; CDR3 DNA: TGCGCCAGCAGCTGGGGACAGGCAGATACGCAGTATTTT
clone size: .; V gene: TRBV5-6; D gene: TRBD1; J gene: TRBJ1-5; CDR3 protein: CASSYTGGEGQPQHF; CDR3 DNA: TGTGCCAGCAGCTACACAGGGGGCGAGGGGCAGCCCCAGCATTTT
clone size: many; V gene: TRBV20-1; D gene: .; J gene: TRBJ1-1; CDR3 protein: CSAPTATMNTEAFF; CDR3 DNA: TGCAGTGCTCCCACAGCTACCATGAACACTGAAGCTTTCTTT
clone size: many; V gene: TRBV28; D gene: .; J gene: TRBJ1-1; CDR3 protein: CASSAAGNTEAFF; CDR3 DNA: TGTGCCAGCAGTGCTGCAGGCAACACTGAAGCTTTCTTT
clone size: .; V gene: TRBV27; D gene: TRBD2; J gene: TRBJ2-3; CDR3 protein: CASSVRGDFRTDTQYF; CDR3 DNA: TGTGCCAGCAGTGTCCGGGGGGACTTCCGCACAGATACGCAGTATTTT
clone size: many; V gene: TRBV20-1; D gene: TRBD1; J gene: TRBJ2-5; CDR3 protein: CSGEQGKVGETQYF; CDR3 DNA: TGCAGTGGCGAACAGGGGAAGGTTGGAGAGACCCAGTACTTC
clone size: .; V gene: TRBV29-1; D gene: .; J gene: TRBJ2-5; CDR3 protein: CSVEARRAAETQYF; CDR3 DNA: TGCAGCGTTGAGGCGCGGAGGGCGGCAGAGACCCAGTACTTC
clone size: few; V gene: TRBV6-2/TRBV6-3; D gene: .; J gene: TRBJ1-5; CDR3 protein: CASSSWAQPQHF; CDR3 DNA: TGTGCCAGCAGTTCGTGGGCTCAGCCCCAGCATTTT
clone size: once; V gene: TRBV4-2; D gene: .; J gene: TRBJ2-7; CDR3 protein: CASSQAFGSSYEQYF; CDR3 DNA: TGTGCCAGCAGCCAAGCCTTCGGTAGCAGCTACGAGCAGTACTTC
clone size: many; V gene: TRBV7-9; D gene: .; J gene: TRBJ2-7; CDR3 protein: CASSPEARGRYEQYF; CDR3 DNA: TGTGCCAGCAGCCCCGAGGCCAGGGGAAGGTACGAGCAGTACTTC
clone size: many; V gene: TRBV20-1; D gene: .; J gene: TRBJ2-7; CDR3 protein: CSARRQVHEQYF; CDR3 DNA: TGCAGTGCAAGACGACAGGTCCACGAGCAGTACTTC
clone size: .; V gene: TRBV20-1; D gene: .; J gene: TRBJ2-7; CDR3 protein: CSARGTYGSYEQYF; CDR3 DNA: TGCAGTGCTAGGGGGACGTACGGCAGCTACGAGCAGTACTTC
clone size: many; V gene: TRBV3-1; D gene: .; J gene: TRBJ2-7; CDR3 protein: CASSHWEGATYEQYF; CDR3 DNA: TGTGCCAGCAGCCATTGGGAGGGGGCCACCTACGAGCAGTACTTC